This TCR beta chain was sequenced for a study of T-cell memory formation after mild COVID-19. V lost 4 bases to trimming and J lost 3 bases, with 10 bases between them. Germline V gene data show CDR1 as MNHNS and CDR2 as SASEGT. This CDR3 region has 14 residues. As regards this clonotype: Its specificity is unknown.

Via MiXCR, TCRdb re-called the 5' RACE reads, giving one row per CDR3 protein. The sample lists 110,000 or so distinct CDR3 sequences; 22% were seen once. Study results and limitations: Second-wave clones with a day 37 peak had unconfirmed SARS-CoV-2 specificity.

Material for sequencing was PBMCs or a T cell subset sorted from them (not recorded which). The TCR originated in a young man who had mild COVID-19 (a few samples of this study predate the infection). Cell type and time point are not known. V usage is TRBV6-1 and J usage is TRBJ1-5; tentative D call: TRBD1 (5 bases). The CDR3 nucleotides read TGTGCCAGCAGTGGCTTCGGGACCAATCAGCCCCAGCATTTT. Its translation is CASSGFGTNQPQHF.